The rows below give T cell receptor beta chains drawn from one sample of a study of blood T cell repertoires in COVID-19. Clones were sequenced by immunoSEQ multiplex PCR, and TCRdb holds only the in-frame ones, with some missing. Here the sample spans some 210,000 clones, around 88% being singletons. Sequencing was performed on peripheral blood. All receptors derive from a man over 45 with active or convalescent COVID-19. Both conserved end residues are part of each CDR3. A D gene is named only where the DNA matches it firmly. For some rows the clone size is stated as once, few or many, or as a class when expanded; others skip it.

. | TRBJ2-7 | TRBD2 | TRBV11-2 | CASSLDSTSGSLYEQYF | TGTGCCAGCAGCTTAGATTCGACTAGCGGGAGTCTCTACGAGCAGTACTTC
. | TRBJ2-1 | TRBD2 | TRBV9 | CASSVGGRAKALFF | TGTGCCAGCAGCGTAGGCGGGAGGGCCAAGGCCCTGTTCTTC
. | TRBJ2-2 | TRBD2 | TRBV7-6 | CASSSRIAGDRNTGELFF | TGTGCCAGCAGCTCTCGGATAGCGGGAGATCGGAACACCGGGGAGCTGTTTTTT
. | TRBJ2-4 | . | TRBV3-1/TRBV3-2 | CASSQDRDSKNIQYF | TGTGCCAGCAGCCAAGACCGGGACTCCAAAAACATTCAGTACTTC
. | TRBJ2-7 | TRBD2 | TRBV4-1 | CASSQRGLAGAYEQYF | TGCGCCAGCAGCCAGAGGGGCCTAGCGGGAGCCTACGAGCAGTACTTC
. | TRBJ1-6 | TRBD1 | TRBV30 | CAWSVQGGGSPLHF | TGTGCCTGGAGTGTACAGGGGGGGGGTTCACCCCTCCACTTT
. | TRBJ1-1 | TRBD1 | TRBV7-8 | CASSPTGKTEAFF | TGTGCCAGCAGCCCGACAGGGAAAACTGAAGCTTTCTTT
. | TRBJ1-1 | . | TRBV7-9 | CASSPSGRVVTEAFF | TGTGCCAGCAGCCCCTCGGGCAGGGTAGTCACTGAAGCTTTCTTT
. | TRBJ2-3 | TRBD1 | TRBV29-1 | CSVVGQGTDTQYF | TGCAGCGTTGTGGGACAGGGCACAGATACGCAGTATTTT
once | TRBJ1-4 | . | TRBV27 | CASSLYREAEKLFF | TGTGCCAGCAGTTTATATCGGGAAGCCGAAAAACTGTTTTTT
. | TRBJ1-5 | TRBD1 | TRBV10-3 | CAMSRGNDQPQHF | TGTGCCATGAGCAGGGGGAACGATCAGCCCCAGCATTTT
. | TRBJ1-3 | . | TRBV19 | CASRALSGNTIYF | TGTGCCAGCAGGGCCCTCTCTGGAAACACCATATATTTT
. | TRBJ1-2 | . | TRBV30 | CAWTGGAYGYTF | TGTGCCTGGACAGGAGGGGCCTATGGCTACACCTTC
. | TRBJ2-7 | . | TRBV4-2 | CASSQGRGDSYEQYF | TGTGCCAGCAGCCAAGGTCGCGGGGACTCCTACGAGCAGTACTTC
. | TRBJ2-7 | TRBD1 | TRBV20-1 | CSASQGGGQYF | TGCAGTGCCAGTCAAGGGGGCGGGCAGTACTTC
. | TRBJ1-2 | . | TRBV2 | CASRHYSTYGYTF | TGTGCCAGCAGACATTACAGTACCTATGGCTACACCTTC
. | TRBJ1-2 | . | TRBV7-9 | CASSLVQAENSF | TGTGCCAGCAGCTTAGTTCAGGCAGAGAACTCCTTC
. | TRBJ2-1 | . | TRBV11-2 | CASSSFGSYNEQFF | TGTGCCAGCAGCTCCTTCGGGAGCTACAATGAGCAGTTCTTC
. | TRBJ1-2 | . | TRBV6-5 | CASSYSGLNYGYTF | TGTGCCAGCAGTTACTCGGGCCTTAACTATGGCTACACCTTC
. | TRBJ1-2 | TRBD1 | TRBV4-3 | CASSQVMAGGLYGYTF | TGCGCCAGCAGCCAAGTTATGGCAGGGGGCCTCTATGGCTACACCTTC
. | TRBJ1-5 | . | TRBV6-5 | CASTNRVPNQPQHF | TGTGCCAGCACGAACAGGGTCCCCAATCAGCCCCAGCATTTT
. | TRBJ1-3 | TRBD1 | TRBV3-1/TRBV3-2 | CASSQFTGAVISGNTIYF | TGTGCCAGCAGCCAATTTACAGGGGCGGTTATATCTGGAAACACCATATATTTT
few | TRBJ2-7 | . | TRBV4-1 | CASSPYRGTYEQYF | TGCGCCAGCAGCCCCTACCGGGGGACCTACGAGCAGTACTTC
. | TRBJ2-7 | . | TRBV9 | CASSVAQSSYEQYF | TGTGCCAGCAGCGTAGCACAGAGCTCCTACGAGCAGTACTTC
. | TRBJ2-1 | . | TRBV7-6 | CASSQRRTPYNEQFF | TGTGCCAGCAGCCAGAGGCGTACTCCTTACAATGAGCAGTTCTTC
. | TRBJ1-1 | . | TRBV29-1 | CSVEVVRGTEAFF | TGCAGCGTTGAAGTGGTGCGGGGAACTGAAGCTTTCTTT
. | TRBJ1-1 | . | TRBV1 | CTSSQVLNRGGYGDTEAFF | TGCACCAGCAGCCAAGTACTTAACAGGGGTGGTTATGGGGACACTGAAGCTTTCTTT